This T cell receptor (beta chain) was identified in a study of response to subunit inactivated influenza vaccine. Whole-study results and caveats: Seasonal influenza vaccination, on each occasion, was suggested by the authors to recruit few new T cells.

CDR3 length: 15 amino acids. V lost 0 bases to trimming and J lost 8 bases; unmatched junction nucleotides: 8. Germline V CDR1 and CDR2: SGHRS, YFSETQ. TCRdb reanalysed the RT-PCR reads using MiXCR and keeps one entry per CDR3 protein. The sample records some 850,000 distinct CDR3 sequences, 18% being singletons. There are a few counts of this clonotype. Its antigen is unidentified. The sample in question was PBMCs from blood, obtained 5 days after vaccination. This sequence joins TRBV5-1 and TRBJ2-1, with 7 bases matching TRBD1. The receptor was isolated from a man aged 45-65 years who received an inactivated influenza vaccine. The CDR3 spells CASSLVTGNMYEQFF. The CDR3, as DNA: TGCGCCAGCAGCTTGGTGACAGGGAATATGTATGAGCAGTTCTTC.